This TCR beta chain was captured in a study of a mutant IDH1 vaccine in newly diagnosed glioma. Remarks on this clone: Its antigen remains unknown.

Time point given: week 5, during vaccination. Vaccination used 300 ug of mutant IDH1 20-mer peptide per dose, with topical imiquimod. The CDR3 contains 17 residues. V gave up 8 bases and J gave up 1 base; unmatched junction bases: 15. CDR1 ENHRY and CDR2 SYGVKD come from the germline V gene. Method: immunoSEQ multiplex PCR; TCRdb's copy keeps in-frame clones and lacks some. This repertoire shows roughly 40,000 clones, approximately 85% found once; its top ten account for around 1.7%. The sample here was PBMCs, taken from a glioma patient whose treatment included an IDH1 peptide vaccine. The sequence derives from a man aged 35 to 55 with glioma. The chain couples TRBV10-3 to TRBJ2-3; 7 bases agree with TRBD1. The CDR3 nucleotides read TGTGCCATCGGCTCCATGGGACAGTCAGACGGCACAGATACGCAGTATTTT. As protein: CAIGSMGQSDGTDTQYF.